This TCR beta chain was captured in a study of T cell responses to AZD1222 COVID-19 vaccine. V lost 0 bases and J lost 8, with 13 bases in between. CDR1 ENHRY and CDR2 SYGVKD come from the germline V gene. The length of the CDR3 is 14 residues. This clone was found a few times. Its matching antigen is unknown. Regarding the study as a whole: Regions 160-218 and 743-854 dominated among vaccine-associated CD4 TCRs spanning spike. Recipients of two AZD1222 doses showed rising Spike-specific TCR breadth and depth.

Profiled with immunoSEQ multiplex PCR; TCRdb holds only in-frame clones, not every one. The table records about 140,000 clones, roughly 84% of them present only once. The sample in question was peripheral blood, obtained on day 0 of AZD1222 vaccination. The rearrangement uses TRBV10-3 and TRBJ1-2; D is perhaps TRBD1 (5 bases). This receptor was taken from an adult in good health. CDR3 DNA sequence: TGTGCCATCAGTGAGTCTGCCAGGGCAGAAGGCTACACCTTC. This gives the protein CAISESARAEGYTF.